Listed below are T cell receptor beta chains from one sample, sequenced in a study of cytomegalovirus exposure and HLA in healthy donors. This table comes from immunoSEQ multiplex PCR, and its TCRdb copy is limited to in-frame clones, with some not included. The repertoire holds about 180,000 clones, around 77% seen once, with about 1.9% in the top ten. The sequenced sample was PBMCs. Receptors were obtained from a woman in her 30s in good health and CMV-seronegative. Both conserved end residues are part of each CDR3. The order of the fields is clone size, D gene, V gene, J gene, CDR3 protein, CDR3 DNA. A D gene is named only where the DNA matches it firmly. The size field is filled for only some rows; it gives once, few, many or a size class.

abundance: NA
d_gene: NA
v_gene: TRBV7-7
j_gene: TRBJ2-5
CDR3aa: CASSLGGGQETQYF
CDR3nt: TGTGCTAGCAGCTTAGGGGGAGGCCAAGAGACCCAGTACTTC

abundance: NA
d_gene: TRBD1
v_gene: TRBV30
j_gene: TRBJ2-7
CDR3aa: CAWSEDRYEQYF
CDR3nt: TGTGCCTGGAGTGAGGACAGGTACGAGCAGTACTTC

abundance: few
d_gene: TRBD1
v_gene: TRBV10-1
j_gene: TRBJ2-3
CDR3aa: CASRDRISTDTQYF
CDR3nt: TGCGCCAGCCGGGACAGGATTTCGACAGATACGCAGTATTTT

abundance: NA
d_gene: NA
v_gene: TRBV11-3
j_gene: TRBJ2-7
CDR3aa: CANDGGEQYF
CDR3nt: TGTGCCAATGACGGCGGCGAGCAGTACTTC

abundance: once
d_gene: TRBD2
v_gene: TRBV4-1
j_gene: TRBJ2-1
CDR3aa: CASSQGRGGEYNEQFF
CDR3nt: TGCGCCAGCAGCCAAGGACGGGGGGGGGAGTACAATGAGCAGTTCTTC

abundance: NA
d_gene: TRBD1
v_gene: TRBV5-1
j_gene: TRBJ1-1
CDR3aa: CASSKDRGIMNTEAFF
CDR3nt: TGCGCCAGCAGCAAGGACAGGGGCATAATGAACACTGAAGCTTTCTTT

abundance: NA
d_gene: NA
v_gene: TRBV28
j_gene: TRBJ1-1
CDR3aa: CASSLGLRNTEAFF
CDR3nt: TGTGCCAGCAGCCTGGGACTCCGGAACACTGAAGCTTTCTTT

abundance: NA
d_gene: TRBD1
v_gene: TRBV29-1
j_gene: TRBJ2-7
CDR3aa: CSVVTGTYEQYF
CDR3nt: TGCAGCGTCGTGACAGGGACCTACGAGCAGTACTTC

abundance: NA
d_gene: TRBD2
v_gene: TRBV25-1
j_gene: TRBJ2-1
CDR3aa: CASSEYRGDHNEQFF
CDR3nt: TGTGCCAGCAGTGAATATCGGGGGGACCACAATGAGCAGTTCTTC

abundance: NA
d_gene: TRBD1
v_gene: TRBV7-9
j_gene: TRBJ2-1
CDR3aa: CASSFIAWTGGRRVNEQFF
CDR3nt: TGTGCCAGCAGCTTTATAGCGTGGACAGGGGGCCGGCGGGTGAATGAGCAGTTCTTC

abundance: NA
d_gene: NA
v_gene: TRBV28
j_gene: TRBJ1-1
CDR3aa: CASSLGQRKSFF
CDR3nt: TGTGCCAGCAGTCTCGGACAGAGGAAATCTTTCTTT

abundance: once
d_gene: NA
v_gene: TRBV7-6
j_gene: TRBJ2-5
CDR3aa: CASSSRRQFEAQYF
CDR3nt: TGTGCCAGCAGCTCGAGGAGACAGTTCGAGGCCCAGTACTTC

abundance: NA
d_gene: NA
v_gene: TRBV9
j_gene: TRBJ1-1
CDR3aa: CASSVEAVMNTEAFF
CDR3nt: TGTGCCAGCAGCGTAGAGGCGGTCATGAACACTGAAGCTTTCTTT

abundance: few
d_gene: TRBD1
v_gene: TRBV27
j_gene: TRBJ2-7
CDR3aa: CASKTGGSYEQYF
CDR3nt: TGTGCCAGCAAAACAGGGGGCTCCTACGAGCAGTACTTC

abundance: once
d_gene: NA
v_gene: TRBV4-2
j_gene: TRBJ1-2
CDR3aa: CASSQDWANNYGYTF
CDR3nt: TGTGCCAGCAGCCAAGATTGGGCCAATAACTATGGCTACACCTTC

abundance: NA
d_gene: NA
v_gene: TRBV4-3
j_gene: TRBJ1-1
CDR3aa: CASSQDLRGLTNTEAFF
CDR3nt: TGCGCCAGCAGCCAAGATCTAAGGGGACTGACGAACACTGAAGCTTTCTTT

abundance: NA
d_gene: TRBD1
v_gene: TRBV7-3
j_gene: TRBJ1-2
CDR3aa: CASSDATGGGYTF
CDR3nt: TGTGCCAGCAGCGACGCTACAGGGGGCGGCTACACCTTC

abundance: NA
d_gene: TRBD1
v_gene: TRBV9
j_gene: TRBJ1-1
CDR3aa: CASSLQGGTEAFF
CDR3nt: TGTGCCAGCAGCTTACAGGGGGGCACTGAAGCTTTCTTT

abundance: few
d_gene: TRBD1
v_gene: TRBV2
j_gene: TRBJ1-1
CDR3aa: CASSYPGTGTRLTPEAFF
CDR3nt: TGTGCCAGCAGTTACCCCGGGACAGGGACGAGATTAACCCCTGAAGCTTTCTTT

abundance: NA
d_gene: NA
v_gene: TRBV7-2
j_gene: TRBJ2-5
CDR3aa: CASSPRTDGGMTQYF
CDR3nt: TGTGCCAGCAGCCCGAGGACGGATGGCGGGATGACCCAGTACTTC

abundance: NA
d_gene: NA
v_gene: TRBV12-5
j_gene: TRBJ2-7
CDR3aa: CASGLVARGLAGPHYEQYF
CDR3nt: TGTGCTAGTGGTTTGGTAGCCAGGGGGCTAGCGGGACCTCACTACGAGCAGTACTTC

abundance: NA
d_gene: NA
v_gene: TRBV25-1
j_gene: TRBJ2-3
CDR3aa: CASSDRANTQYF
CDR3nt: TGTGCCAGCAGTGACAGGGCAAATACGCAGTATTTT

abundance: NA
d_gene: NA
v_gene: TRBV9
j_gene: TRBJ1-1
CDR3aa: CASSVSYGNEAFF
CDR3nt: TGTGCCAGCAGCGTCTCTTACGGGAATGAAGCTTTCTTT

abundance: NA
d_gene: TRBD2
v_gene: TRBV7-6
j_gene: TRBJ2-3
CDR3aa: CASSLDGGALDTQYF
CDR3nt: TGTGCCAGCAGCTTGGACGGGGGGGCGTTAGATACGCAGTATTTT

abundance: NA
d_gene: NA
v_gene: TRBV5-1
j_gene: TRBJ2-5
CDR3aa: CASSLFHSQETQYF
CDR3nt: TGCGCCAGCAGCTTGTTTCACAGTCAAGAGACCCAGTACTTC

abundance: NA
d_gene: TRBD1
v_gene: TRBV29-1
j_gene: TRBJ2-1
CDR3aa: CSADWTGSEQFF
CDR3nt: TGCAGCGCTGATTGGACAGGAAGTGAGCAGTTCTTC

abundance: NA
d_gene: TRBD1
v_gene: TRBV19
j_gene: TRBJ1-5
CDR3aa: CASSIDLRGTGVGNQPQHF
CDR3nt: TGTGCCAGTAGTATAGATCTTAGGGGGACAGGGGTAGGCAATCAGCCCCAGCATTTT

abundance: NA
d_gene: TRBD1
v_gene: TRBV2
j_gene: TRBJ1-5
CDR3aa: CASSGGTGGRQPQHF
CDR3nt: TGTGCCAGCAGTGGAGGGACAGGGGGACGTCAGCCCCAGCATTTT

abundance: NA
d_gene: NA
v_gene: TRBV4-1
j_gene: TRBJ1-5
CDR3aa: CASSHNLAQPQHF
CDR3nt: TGCGCCAGCAGCCATAATTTGGCTCAGCCCCAGCATTTT

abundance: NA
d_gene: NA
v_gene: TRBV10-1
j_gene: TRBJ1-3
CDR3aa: CARVHPGSSGNTIYF
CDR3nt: TGCGCCAGGGTCCACCCAGGCAGCTCTGGAAACACCATATATTTT

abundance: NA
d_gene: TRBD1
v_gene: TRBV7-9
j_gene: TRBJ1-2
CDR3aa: CASRQNPAGGDFSGYTF
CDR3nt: TGTGCCAGCAGACAAAATCCGGCAGGGGGTGATTTTAGTGGCTACACCTTC

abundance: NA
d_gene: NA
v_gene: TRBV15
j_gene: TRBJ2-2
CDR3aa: CATSNRATGELFF
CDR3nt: TGTGCCACCAGCAACAGGGCCACCGGGGAGCTGTTTTTT

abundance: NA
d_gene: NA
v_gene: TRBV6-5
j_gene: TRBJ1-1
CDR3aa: CASSYSGGKGGAFF
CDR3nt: TGTGCCAGCAGTTACTCTGGGGGCAAAGGAGGAGCTTTCTTT

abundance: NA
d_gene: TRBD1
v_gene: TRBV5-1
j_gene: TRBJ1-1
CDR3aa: CASSQTGPGTEAFF
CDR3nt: TGCGCCAGCAGCCAGACAGGGCCTGGGACTGAAGCTTTCTTT

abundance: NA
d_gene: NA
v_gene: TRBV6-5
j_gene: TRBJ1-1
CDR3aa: CASSYAANTEAFF
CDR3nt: TGTGCCAGCAGTTACGCGGCGAACACTGAAGCTTTCTTT

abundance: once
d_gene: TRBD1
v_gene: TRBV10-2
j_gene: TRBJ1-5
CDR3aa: CASRGQGRGQPQHF
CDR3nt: TGCGCCAGCAGAGGACAGGGCAGGGGTCAGCCCCAGCATTTT

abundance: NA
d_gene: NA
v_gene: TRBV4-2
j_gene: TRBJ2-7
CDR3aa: CASSQVLGLAYEQYF
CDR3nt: TGTGCCAGCAGCCAAGTTCTCGGACTCGCCTACGAGCAGTACTTC

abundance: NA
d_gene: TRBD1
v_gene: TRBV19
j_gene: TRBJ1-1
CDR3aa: CASSPLDRGNTEAFF
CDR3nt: TGTGCCAGTAGCCCCTTGGACAGGGGGAACACTGAAGCTTTCTTT

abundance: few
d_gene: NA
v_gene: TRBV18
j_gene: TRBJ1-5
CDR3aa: CASSPQGWDQPQHF
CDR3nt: TGTGCCAGCTCACCACAGGGGTGGGATCAGCCCCAGCATTTT

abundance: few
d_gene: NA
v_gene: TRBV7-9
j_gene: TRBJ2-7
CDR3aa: CASSLGDRKSSYEQYF
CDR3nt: TGTGCCAGCAGCTTAGGAGACAGGAAGAGCTCCTACGAGCAGTACTTC

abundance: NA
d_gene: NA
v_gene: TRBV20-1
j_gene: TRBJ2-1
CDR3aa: CSSHSYNEQFF
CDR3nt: TGCAGTTCCCACTCCTACAATGAGCAGTTCTTC

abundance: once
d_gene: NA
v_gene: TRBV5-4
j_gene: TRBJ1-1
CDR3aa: CASSAPGVVGEAFF
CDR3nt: TGTGCCAGCAGCGCCCCAGGGGTTGTGGGTGAAGCTTTCTTT

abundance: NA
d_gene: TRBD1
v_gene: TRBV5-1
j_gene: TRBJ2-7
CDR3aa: CASSLVGTGLRDEQYF
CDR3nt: TGCGCCAGCAGCTTGGTCGGGACAGGGTTGCGAGACGAGCAGTACTTC

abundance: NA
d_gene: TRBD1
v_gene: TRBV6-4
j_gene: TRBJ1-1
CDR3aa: CASRQQGVGSTEAFF
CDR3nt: TGTGCCAGCAGGCAACAGGGGGTAGGGTCCACTGAAGCTTTCTTT

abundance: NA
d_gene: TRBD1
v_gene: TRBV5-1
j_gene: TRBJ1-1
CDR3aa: CASSLDMTGGSTEAFF
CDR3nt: TGCGCCAGCAGCTTAGACATGACAGGGGGAAGCACTGAAGCTTTCTTT

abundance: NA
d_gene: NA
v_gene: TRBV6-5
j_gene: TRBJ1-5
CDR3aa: CASRPRGPGNQPQHF
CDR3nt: TGTGCCAGCAGGCCCAGGGGACCGGGGAATCAGCCCCAGCATTTT

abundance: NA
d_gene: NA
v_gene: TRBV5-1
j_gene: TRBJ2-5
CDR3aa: CASSLSGGVQETQYF
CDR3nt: TGCGCCAGCAGCTTGAGTGGCGGGGTACAAGAGACCCAGTACTTC

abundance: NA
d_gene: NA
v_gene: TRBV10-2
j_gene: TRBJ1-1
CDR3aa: CASSDEFRGSTEAFF
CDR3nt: TGCGCCAGCAGTGACGAATTCCGAGGGAGCACTGAAGCTTTCTTT

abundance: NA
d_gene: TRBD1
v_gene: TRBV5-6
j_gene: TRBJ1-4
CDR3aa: CASSRSTGGGEKLFF
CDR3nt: TGTGCCAGCAGCCGTAGCACAGGGGGAGGCGAAAAACTGTTTTTT

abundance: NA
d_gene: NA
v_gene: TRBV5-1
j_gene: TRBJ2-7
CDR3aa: CASSERTRGSEQYF
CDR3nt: TGCGCCAGCAGCGAGCGCACCAGGGGTAGCGAGCAGTACTTC

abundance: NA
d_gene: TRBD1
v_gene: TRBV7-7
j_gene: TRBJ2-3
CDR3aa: CASSPGQGRTDTQYF
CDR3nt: TGTGCTAGCAGCCCAGGACAGGGGCGGACAGATACGCAGTATTTT

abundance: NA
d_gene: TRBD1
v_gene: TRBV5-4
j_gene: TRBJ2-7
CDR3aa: CASSHGQGSHEQYF
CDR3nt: TGTGCCAGCAGCCACGGACAGGGTTCCCACGAGCAGTACTTC

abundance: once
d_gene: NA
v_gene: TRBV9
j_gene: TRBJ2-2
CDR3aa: CASSAYQGRANTGELFF
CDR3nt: TGTGCCAGCAGCGCCTATCAGGGGCGGGCGAACACCGGGGAGCTGTTTTTT

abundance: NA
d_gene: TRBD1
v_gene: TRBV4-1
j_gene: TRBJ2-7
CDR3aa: CASSQSWDRVSYEQYF
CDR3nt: TGCGCCAGCAGCCAATCGTGGGACAGGGTCTCCTACGAGCAGTACTTC

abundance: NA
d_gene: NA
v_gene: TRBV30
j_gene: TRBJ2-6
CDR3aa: CAWRGTPRGSGANVLTF
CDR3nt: TGTGCCTGGAGAGGAACCCCCCGAGGGTCTGGGGCCAACGTCCTGACTTTC

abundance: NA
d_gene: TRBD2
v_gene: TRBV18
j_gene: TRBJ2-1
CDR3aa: CASSPGGGAWEQFF
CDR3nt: TGTGCCAGCTCACCCGGCGGGGGGGCCTGGGAGCAGTTCTTC

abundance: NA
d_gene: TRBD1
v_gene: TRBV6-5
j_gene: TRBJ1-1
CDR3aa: CASTWGTGDTEAFF
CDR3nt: TGTGCCAGCACTTGGGGGACAGGGGACACTGAAGCTTTCTTT

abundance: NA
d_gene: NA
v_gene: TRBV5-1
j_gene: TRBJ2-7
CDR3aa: CASSLEGINYEQYF
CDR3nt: TGCGCCAGCAGCTTGGAGGGGATAAACTACGAGCAGTACTTC